This T cell receptor beta chain comes out of a study of blood T cell repertoires in COVID-19. Study processing details: Nucleated cell counts were estimated from reference gene primer amplification. TCRdb's copy holds only in-frame clones and misses some; the assay was immunoSEQ multiplex PCR. V, J and clone size are those of that table, while D and trimming were read from the DNA. The table includes fewer than 250,000 clones, approximately 84% detected once. Cohort assignment relied on participant-reported clinical history. V was pared by 3 bases and J by 3 bases, with 20 bases between. There are 17 residues in the CDR3. CDR1 is LGHNA, CDR2 YNFKEQ, per germline.

This clonotype was obtained from a woman aged 25 to 39 who had recovered from COVID-19. The J gene is TRBJ2-5, the V gene TRBV4-2; D may be TRBD1 (6 bases). Sequenced sample: PBMCs or T cells enriched from blood (not recorded which). CDR3 loop: CASSHNTGLPGEETQYF. In DNA form, the CDR3 reads TGTGCCAGCAGCCACAACACAGGGCTCCCCGGGGAAGAGACCCAGTACTTC.